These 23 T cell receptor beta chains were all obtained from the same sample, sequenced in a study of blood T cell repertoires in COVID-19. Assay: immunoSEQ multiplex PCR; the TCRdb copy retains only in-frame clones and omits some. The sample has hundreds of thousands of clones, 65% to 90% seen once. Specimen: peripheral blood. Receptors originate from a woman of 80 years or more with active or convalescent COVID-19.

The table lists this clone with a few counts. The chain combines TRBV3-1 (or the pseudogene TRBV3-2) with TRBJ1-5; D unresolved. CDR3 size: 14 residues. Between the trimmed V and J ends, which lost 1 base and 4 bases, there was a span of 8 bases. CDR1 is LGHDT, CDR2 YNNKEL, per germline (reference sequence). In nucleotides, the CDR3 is TGTGCCAGCAGCCAAGTCCCAGGAAATCAGCCCCAGCATTTT. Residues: CASSQVPGNQPQHF.

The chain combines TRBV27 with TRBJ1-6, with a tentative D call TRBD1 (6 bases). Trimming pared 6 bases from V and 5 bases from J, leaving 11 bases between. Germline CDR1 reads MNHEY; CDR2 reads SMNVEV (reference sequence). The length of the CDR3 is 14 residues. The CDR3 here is CASRLQGNNSPLHF. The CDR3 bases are TGTGCCAGCAGGCTACAGGGAAATAATTCACCCCTCCACTTT.

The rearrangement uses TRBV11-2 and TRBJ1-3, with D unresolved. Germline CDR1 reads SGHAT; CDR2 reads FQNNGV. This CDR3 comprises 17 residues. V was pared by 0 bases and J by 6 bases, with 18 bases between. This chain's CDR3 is CASSLEYGSRGENTIYF. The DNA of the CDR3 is TGTGCCAGCAGCTTAGAATACGGCAGTCGCGGCGAAAACACCATATATTTT. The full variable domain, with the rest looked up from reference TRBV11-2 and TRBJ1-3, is EAGVAQSPRYKIIEKRQSVAFWCNPISGHATLYWYQQILGQGPKLLIQFQNNGVVDDSQLPKDRFSAERLKGVDSTLKIQPAKLEDSAVYLCASSLEYGSRGENTIYFGEGSWLTVV.

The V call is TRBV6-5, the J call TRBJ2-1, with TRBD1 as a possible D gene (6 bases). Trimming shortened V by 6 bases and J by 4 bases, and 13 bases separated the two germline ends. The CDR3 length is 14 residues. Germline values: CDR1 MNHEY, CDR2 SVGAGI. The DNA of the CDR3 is TGTGCCAGCAGCCTAGGACAGTTTTACAATGAGCAGTTCTTC. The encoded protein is CASSLGQFYNEQFF.

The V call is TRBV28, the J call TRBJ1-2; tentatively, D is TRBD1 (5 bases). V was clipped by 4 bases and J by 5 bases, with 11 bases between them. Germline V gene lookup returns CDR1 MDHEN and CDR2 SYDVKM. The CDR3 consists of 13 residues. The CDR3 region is CASSWGRSYGYTF. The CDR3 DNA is TGTGCCAGCAGTTGGGGCAGGTCGTATGGCTACACCTTC.

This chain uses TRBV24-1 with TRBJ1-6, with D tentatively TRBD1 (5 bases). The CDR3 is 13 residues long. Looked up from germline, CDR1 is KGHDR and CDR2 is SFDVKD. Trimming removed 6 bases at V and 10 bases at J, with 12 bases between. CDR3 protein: CATSRDSSSPLHF. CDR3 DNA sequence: TGTGCCACCAGTCGTGACAGCTCCTCACCCCTCCACTTT.

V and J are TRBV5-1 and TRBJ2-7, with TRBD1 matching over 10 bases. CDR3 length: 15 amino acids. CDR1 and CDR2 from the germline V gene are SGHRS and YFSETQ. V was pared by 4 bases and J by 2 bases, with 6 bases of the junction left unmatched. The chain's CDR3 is CASSPSGTGAYEQYF. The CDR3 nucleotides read TGCGCCAGCAGCCCATCCGGGACAGGGGCCTACGAGCAGTACTTC.

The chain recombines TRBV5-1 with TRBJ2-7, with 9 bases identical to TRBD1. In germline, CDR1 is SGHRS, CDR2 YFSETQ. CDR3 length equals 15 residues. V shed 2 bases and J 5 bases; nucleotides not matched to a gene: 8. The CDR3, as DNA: TGCGCCAGCAGCTTCACAGGGGGCATTAGGAACGAGCAGTACTTC. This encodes CASSFTGGIRNEQYF.

The CDR3 DNA sequence: TGTGCCAGCACCGAGGTCTCGGGGGATCAGCCCCAGCATTTT. Its translation is CASTEVSGDQPQHF. This chain uses TRBV6-6 with TRBJ1-5, with D possibly matching TRBD1 (5 bases). The CDR3 sequence is 14 residues long. Germline V gene lookup returns CDR1 MNHNY and CDR2 SVGAGI (reference sequence). V lost 7 bases, J lost 5 bases, and 15 bases lay in between.

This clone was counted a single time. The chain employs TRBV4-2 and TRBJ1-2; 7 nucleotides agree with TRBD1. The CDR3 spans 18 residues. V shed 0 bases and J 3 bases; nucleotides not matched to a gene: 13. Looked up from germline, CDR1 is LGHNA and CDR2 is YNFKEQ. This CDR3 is CASSQDQLVTGNDYGYTF. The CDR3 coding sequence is TGTGCCAGCAGCCAAGATCAGCTCGTGACAGGGAACGACTATGGCTACACCTTC.

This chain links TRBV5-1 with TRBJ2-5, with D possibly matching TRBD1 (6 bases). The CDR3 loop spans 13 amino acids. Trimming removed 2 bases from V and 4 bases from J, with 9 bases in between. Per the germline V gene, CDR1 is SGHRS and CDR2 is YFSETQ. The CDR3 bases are TGCGCCAGCAGCTTACAGGGCCCAGAGACCCAGTACTTC. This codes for CASSLQGPETQYF.

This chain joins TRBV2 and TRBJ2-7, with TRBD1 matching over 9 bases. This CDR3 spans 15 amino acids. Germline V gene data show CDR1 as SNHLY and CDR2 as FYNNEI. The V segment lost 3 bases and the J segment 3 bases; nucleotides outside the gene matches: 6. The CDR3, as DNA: TGTGCCAGCAGTGACAGTGGGACAGGGTACTACGAGCAGTACTTC. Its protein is CASSDSGTGYYEQYF.

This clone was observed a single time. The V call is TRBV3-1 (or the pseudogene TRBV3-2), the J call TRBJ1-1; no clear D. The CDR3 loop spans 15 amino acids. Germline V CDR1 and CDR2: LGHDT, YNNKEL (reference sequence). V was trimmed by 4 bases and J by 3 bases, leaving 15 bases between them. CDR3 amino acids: CASSLISKADTEAFF. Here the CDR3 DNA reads TGTGCCAGCAGCCTGATTTCTAAGGCGGACACTGAAGCTTTCTTT.

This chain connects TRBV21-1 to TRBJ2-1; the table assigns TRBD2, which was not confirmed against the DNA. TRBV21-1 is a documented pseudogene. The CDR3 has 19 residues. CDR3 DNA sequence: TGTGCCAGCAGCATCACCCGGGGACTAGCGGTGGCCCCTGGGTATGAGCAGTTCTTC. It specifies CASSITRGLAVAPGYEQFF.

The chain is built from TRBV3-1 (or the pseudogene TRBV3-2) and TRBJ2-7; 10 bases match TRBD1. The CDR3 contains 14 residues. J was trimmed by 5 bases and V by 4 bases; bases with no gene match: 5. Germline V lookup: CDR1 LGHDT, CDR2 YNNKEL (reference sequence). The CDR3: CASSRQGANDEQYF. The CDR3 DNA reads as TGTGCCAGCAGCCGACAGGGGGCGAACGACGAGCAGTACTTC.

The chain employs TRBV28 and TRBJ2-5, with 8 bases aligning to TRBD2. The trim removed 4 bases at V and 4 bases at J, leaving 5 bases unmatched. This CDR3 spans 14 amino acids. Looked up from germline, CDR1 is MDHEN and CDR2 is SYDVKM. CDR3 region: CASSSPTSGETQYF. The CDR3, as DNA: TGTGCCAGCAGTTCACCCACTAGCGGAGAGACCCAGTACTTC. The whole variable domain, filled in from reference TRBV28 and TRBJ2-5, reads DVKVTQSSRYLVKRTGEKVFLECVQDMDHENMFWYRQDPGLGLRLIYFSYDVKMKEKGDIPEGYSVSREKKERFSLILESASTNQTSMYLCASSSPTSGETQYFGPGTRLLVL.

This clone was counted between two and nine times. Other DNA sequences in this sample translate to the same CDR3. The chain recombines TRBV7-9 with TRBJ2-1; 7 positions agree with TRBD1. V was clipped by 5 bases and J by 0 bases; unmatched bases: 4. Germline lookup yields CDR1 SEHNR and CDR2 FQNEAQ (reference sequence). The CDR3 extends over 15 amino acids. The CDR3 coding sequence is TGTGCCAGCAGCCCCAGGGGGAGCTCCTACAATGAGCAGTTCTTC. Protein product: CASSPRGSSYNEQFF.

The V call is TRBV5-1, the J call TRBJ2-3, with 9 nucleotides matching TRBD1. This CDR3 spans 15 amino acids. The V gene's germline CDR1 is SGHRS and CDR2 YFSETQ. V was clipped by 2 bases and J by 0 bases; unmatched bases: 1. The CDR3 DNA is TGCGCCAGCAGCTTACAGGGGGCCAGCACAGATACGCAGTATTTT. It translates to CASSLQGASTDTQYF.

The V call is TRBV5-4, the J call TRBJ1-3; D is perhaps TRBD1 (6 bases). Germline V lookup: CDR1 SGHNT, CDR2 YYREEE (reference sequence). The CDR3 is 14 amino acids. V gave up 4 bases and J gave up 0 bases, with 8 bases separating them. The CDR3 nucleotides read TGTGCCAGCAGCCCGGACAGCTCTGGAAACACCATATATTTT. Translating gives CASSPDSSGNTIYF. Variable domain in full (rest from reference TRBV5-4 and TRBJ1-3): ETGVTQSPTHLIKTRGQQVTLRCSSQSGHNTVSWYQQALGQGPQFIFQYYREEENGRGNFPPRFSGLQFPNYSSELNVNALELDDSALYLCASSPDSSGNTIYFGEGSWLTVV.

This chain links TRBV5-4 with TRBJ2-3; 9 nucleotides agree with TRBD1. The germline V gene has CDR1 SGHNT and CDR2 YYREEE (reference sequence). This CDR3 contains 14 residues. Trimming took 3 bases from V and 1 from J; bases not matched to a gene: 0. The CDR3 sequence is CASSWTGGTDTQYF. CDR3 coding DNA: TGTGCCAGCAGCTGGACAGGGGGCACAGATACGCAGTATTTT.

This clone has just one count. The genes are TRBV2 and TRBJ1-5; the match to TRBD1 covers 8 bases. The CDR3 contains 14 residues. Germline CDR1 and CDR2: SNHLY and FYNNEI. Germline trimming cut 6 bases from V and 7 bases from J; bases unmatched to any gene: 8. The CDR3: CASSPDRAGQPQHF. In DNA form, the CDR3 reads TGTGCCAGCAGCCCGGACAGGGCGGGGCAGCCCCAGCATTTT.

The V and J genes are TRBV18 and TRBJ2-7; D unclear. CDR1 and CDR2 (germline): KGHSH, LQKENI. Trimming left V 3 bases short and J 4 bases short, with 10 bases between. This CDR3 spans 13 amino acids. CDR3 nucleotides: TGTGCCAGCTCACCGGTTAGCAAATACGAGCAGTACTTC. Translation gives CASSPVSKYEQYF.

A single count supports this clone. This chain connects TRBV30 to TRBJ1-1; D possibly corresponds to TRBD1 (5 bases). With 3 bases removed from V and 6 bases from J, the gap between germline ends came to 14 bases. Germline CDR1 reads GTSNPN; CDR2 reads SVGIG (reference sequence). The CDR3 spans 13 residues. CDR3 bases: TGTGCCTGGAGCGCAGGGCTGGTCGCTGAAGCTTTCTTT. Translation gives CAWSAGLVAEAFF.